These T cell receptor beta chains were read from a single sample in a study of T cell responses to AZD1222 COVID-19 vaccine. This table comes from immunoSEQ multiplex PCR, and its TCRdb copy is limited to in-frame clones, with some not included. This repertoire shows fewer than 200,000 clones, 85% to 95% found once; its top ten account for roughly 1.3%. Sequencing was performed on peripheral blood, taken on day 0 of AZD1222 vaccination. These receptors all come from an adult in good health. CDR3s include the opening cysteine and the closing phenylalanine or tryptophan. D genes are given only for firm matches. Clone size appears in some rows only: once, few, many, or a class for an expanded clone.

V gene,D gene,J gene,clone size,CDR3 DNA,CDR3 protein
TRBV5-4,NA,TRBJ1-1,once,TGTGCCAGCAGCTTGGACGGTTTTCTTGCTTTCTTT,CASSLDGFLAFF
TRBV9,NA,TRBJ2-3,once,TGTGCCAGCAGCCCATATGCAGGGGAGGGCACAGATACGCAGTATTTT,CASSPYAGEGTDTQYF
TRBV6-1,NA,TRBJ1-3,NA,TGTGCCAGCAGTGAAGCGACCCGGTCTGGAAACACCATATATTTT,CASSEATRSGNTIYF
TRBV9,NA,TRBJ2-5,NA,TGTGCCAGCAGCGTAGGCCAGGGAGGCCAGACCCAGTACTTC,CASSVGQGGQTQYF
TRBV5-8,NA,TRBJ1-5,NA,TGTGCCAGCAGCTTGGCCCAGCCCCAGCATTTT,CASSLAQPQHF
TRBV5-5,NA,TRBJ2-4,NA,TGTGCCAGCAGCTTCGGCTTAGCCAAAAACATTCAGTACTTC,CASSFGLAKNIQYF
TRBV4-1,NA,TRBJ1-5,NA,TGCGCCAGCAGCCAAGACTTAGTGGGTGTTTATCAGCCCCAGCATTTT,CASSQDLVGVYQPQHF
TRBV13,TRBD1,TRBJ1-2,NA,TGTGCCAGCAGCGTCGGACAGGGACTCTATGGCTACACCTTC,CASSVGQGLYGYTF
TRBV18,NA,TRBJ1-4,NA,TGTGCCAGCTCACCACCGACAGATAATGAAAAACTGTTTTTT,CASSPPTDNEKLFF
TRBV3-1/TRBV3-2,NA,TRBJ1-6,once,TGTGCCAGCAGCCAAGATAATGAGGTTTTCGATTCACCCCTCCACTTT,CASSQDNEVFDSPLHF
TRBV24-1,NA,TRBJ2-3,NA,TGTGCCACCAGTGATCCTGCAGGGGTCACAGATACGCAGTATTTT,CATSDPAGVTDTQYF
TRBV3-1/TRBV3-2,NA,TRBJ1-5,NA,TGTGCCAGCAGCCAAGATGGTATCAGCAATCAGCCCCAGCATTTT,CASSQDGISNQPQHF
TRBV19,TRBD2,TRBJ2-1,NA,TGTGCCAGCCGCCCGGGACTAGCGGGGGGACAGCAGTTCTTC,CASRPGLAGGQQFF
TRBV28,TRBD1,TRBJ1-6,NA,TGTGCCAGCAGGGGACAGGGAGGCCATAATTCACCCCTCCACTTT,CASRGQGGHNSPLHF
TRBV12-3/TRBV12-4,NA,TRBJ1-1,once,TGTGCCAGCAGTTCCATGAACACTGAAGCTTTCTTT,CASSSMNTEAFF
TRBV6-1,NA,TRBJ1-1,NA,TGTGCCAGCATTGCAGCTCGGGGAGTCGGGAACACTGAAGCTTTCTTT,CASIAARGVGNTEAFF
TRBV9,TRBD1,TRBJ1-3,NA,TGTGCCAGCAGCGTAGAAAAGGGGGGACAGGGAAAACCCGGAAACACCATATATTTT,CASSVEKGGQGKPGNTIYF
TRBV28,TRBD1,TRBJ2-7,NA,TGTGCCAGCAGTAGTACGGGACAGGGGTCGTACGAGCAGTACTTC,CASSSTGQGSYEQYF
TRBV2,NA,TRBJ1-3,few,TGTGCCAGCAGCGAACGTAGGGGCTCTGGAAACACCATATATTTT,CASSERRGSGNTIYF
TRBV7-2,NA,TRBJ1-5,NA,TGTGCCAGCAGCTTAGGTCAACGCAATCAGCCCCAGCATTTT,CASSLGQRNQPQHF
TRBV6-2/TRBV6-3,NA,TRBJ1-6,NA,TGTGCCAGCAGTTACTCGATAGGCGGGGGCGTTAAATCACCCCTCCACTTT,CASSYSIGGGVKSPLHF
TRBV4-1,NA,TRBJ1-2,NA,TGCGCCAGCAGCCAAGAGGGGCTGGCAGCAAGCTATGGCTACACCTTC,CASSQEGLAASYGYTF
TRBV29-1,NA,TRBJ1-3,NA,TGCAGCGCGTCCACCGGTGGGACCATATATTTT,CSASTGGTIYF
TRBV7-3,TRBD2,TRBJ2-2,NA,TGTGCCAGCAGCCCCGGACTAGCGGGGAACACCGGGGAGCTGTTTTTT,CASSPGLAGNTGELFF
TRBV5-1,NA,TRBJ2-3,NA,TGCGCCAGCAGCTCTGCAGGGCCCACAGATACGCAGTATTTT,CASSSAGPTDTQYF
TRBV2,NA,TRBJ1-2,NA,TGTGCCAGCACCTGGACGGATTATGGCTACACCTTC,CASTWTDYGYTF
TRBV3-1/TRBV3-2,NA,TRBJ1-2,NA,TGTGCCAGCAGCCAAGGGCACTTGGCCTATGGCTACACCTTC,CASSQGHLAYGYTF
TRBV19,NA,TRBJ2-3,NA,TGTGCCAGTAGTAACCGAGAGGGTACGCAGTATTTT,CASSNREGTQYF
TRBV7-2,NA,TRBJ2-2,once,TGTGCCAGCAGCTCCGCAGGGGGGGGGACCGGGGAGCTGTTTTTT,CASSSAGGGTGELFF
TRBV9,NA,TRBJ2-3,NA,TGTGCCAGCAGCGTAGCTGCGGCAGGGAGTACAGATACGCAGTATTTT,CASSVAAAGSTDTQYF
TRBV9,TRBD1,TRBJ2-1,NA,TGTGCCAGCAGCGTAGGGACCCGGGACAGGGGACTGTTCTTC,CASSVGTRDRGLFF
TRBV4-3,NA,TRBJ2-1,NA,TGCGCCAGCGGGGGGAGGAATGAGCAGTTCTTC,CASGGRNEQFF
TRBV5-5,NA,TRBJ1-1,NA,TGTGCCAGCCGAGCGAACACTGAAGCTTTCTTT,CASRANTEAFF
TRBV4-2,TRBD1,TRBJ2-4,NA,TGTGCCAGCAGCCAGGCCCCGACAGGGGGCCTAAACATTCAGTACTTC,CASSQAPTGGLNIQYF
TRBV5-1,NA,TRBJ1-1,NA,TGCGCCAGCAGCGGCCGGGGCAGAAACACTGAAGCTTTCTTT,CASSGRGRNTEAFF
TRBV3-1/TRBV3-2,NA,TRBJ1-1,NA,TGTGCCAGCAGCTTCACCCCAGAGGGTGAAGCTTTCTTT,CASSFTPEGEAFF
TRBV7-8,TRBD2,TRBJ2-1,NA,TGTGCCAGCAGCGGGGGGGTTCAGTTCTTC,CASSGGVQFF
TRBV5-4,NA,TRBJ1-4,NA,TGTGCCAGCAGCCAGGGATGGTCAACTAATGAAAAACTGTTTTTT,CASSQGWSTNEKLFF
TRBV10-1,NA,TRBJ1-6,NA,TGCGCCAGCAGTGAGGGCAATTCACCCCTCCACTTT,CASSEGNSPLHF
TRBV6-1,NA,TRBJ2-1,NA,TGTGCCAGCAGTGAACAGTCCTACAATGAGCAGTTCTTC,CASSEQSYNEQFF
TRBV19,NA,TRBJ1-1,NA,TGTGCCAGTAGTCCGGAGGGGACGCGACGGACTGAAGCTTTCTTT,CASSPEGTRRTEAFF
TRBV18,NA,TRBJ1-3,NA,TGTGCCAGCTCACCCTCCCTGACATCTTCCTCTGGAAACACCATATATTTT,CASSPSLTSSSGNTIYF
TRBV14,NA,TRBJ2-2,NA,TGTGCCAGCAGCCAAAATGGTGGGGGAAACACCGGGGAGCTGTTTTTT,CASSQNGGGNTGELFF
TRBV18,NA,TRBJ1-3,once,TGTGCCAGCTCAGCCCCGAGGGGAAACACCATATATTTT,CASSAPRGNTIYF
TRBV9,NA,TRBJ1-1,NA,TGTGCCAGCAGCGTAGACACCTACACTGAAGCTTTCTTT,CASSVDTYTEAFF
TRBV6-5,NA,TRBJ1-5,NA,TGTGCCAGCAGTTACAACCAGAATCAGCCCCAGCATTTT,CASSYNQNQPQHF
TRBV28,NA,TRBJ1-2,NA,TGTGCCAGCAGTTGGGAGCCTAACTATGGCTACACCTTC,CASSWEPNYGYTF
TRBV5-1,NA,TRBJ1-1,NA,TGCGCCAGCAGATGGGGGCCAGCGCTGAACACTGAAGCTTTCTTT,CASRWGPALNTEAFF
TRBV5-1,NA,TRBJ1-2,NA,TGCGCCAGCAGCCGGGACGGGTCACCCTATGGCTACACCTTC,CASSRDGSPYGYTF
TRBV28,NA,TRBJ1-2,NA,TGTGCCAGCATTGCCGGAGCTAACTATGGCTACACCTTC,CASIAGANYGYTF
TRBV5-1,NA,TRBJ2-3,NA,TGCGCCAGCAGCTTGGGGGGTACGAGAGATACGCAGTATTTT,CASSLGGTRDTQYF